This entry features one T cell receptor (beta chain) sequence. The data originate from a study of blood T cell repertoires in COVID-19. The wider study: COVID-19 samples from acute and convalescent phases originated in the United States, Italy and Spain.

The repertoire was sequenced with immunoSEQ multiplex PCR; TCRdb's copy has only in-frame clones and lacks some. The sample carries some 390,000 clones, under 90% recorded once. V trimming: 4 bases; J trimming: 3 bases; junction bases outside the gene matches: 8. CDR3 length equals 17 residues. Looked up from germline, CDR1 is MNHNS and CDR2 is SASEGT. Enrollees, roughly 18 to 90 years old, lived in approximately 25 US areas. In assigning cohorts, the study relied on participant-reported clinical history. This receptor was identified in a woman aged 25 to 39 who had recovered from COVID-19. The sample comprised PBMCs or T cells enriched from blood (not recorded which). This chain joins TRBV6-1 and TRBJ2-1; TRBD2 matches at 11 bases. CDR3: CASSGRLAGPVYNEQFF. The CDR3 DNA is TGTGCCAGCAGTGGGAGACTAGCGGGACCCGTCTACAATGAGCAGTTCTTC.